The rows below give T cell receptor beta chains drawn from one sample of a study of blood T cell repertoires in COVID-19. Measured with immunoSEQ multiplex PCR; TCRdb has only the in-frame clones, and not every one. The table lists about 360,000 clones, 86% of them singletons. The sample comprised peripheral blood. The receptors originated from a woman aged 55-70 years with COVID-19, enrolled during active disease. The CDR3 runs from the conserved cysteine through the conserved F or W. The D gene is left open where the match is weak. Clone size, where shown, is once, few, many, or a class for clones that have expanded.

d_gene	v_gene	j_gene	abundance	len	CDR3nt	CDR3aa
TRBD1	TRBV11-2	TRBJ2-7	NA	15	TGTGCCAGCAGCTTAGAGGGACAGAGATGGCACGAGCAGTACTTC	CASSLEGQRWHEQYF
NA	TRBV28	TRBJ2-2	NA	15	TGTGCCAGCAGTTTATTCATCGGAGGGACCGGGGAGCTGTTTTTT	CASSLFIGGTGELFF
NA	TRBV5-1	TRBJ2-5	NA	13	TGCGCCAGCAGCCGGACAGTCCAAGAGACCCAGTACTTC	CASSRTVQETQYF
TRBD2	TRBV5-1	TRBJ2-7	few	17	TGCGCCAGCAGCTTGGCTAGCGGGGGGCTAAACTCCTACGAGCAGTACTTC	CASSLASGGLNSYEQYF
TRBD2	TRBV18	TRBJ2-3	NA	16	TGTGCCAGCTCACTGGGGACTAGCGGAAGCACAGATACGCAGTATTTT	CASSLGTSGSTDTQYF
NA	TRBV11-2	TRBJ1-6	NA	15	TGTGCCAGCAGCTTAGTTTTTCATGGAGATTCACCCCTCCACTTT	CASSLVFHGDSPLHF
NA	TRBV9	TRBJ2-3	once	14	TGTGCCAGCAGCAAGAGGGGGGGCCAAGGTACGCAGTATTTT	CASSKRGGQGTQYF
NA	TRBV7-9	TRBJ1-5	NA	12	TGTGCCAGCAGCTTCGGGAATCAGCCCCAGCATTTT	CASSFGNQPQHF
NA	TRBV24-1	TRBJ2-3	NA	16	TGTGCCACCAGTTCCCCAACGGGGAAGGGAACAGATACGCAGTATTTT	CATSSPTGKGTDTQYF
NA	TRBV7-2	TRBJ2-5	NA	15	TGTGCCAGCAGCTTGGGCTATATGTACCAAGAGACCCAGTACTTC	CASSLGYMYQETQYF
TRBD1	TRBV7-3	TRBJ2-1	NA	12	TGTGCCAGCAGCGACAGGGTCCCTGAGCAGTTCTTC	CASSDRVPEQFF
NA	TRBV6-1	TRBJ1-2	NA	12	TGTGCCAGCAGTGAAGCCTCCTATGGCTACACCTTC	CASSEASYGYTF
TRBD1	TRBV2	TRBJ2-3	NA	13	TGTGCCTGTAGACAGGGGGTTGGAGATACGCAGTATTTT	CACRQGVGDTQYF
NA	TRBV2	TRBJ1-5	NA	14	TGTGCCTCCCGGAGAGTTTTGGGCAATCAGCCCCAGCATTTT	CASRRVLGNQPQHF
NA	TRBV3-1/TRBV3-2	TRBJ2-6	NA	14	TGTGCCAGCAGCCAAGTCCCCGGGTCCAACGTCCTGACTTTC	CASSQVPGSNVLTF
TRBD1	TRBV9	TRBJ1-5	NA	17	TGTGCCAGCAGCGGAACAGGGGGCAGATGGGATGATCAGCCCCAGCATTTT	CASSGTGGRWDDQPQHF
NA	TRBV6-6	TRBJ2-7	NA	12	TGTGCCAGCACTGGCCAGGGTAACGAGCAGTACTTC	CASTGQGNEQYF
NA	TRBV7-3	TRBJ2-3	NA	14	TGTGCCAGCAGCTTAAACGGAGGCGCAGATACGCAGTATTTT	CASSLNGGADTQYF
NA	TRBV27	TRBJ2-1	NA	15	TGTGCCAGCAGCGCCGGAGGGGTCTCCTACAATGAGCAGTTCTTC	CASSAGGVSYNEQFF
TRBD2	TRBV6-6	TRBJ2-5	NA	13	TGTGCCAGCAGATCCGGACTAGCGGGGGGACAGTACTTC	CASRSGLAGGQYF
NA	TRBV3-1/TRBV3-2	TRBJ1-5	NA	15	TGTGCCAGCAGCCAAGGGGGAGGGAACAATCAGCCCCAGCATTTT	CASSQGGGNNQPQHF
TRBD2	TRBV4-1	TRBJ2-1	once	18	TGCGCCAGCAGCCAAGAGGGACGGACTAGCGGCCCCTACAATGAGCAGTTCTTC	CASSQEGRTSGPYNEQFF
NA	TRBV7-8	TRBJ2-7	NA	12	TGTGCCAGCAGTCCCCGCGTCTACGAGCAGTACTTC	CASSPRVYEQYF
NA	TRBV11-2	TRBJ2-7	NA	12	TGTGCCAGCAGCTTATCAGGGTACGAGCAGTACTTC	CASSLSGYEQYF
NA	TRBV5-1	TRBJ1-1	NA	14	TGCGCCAGCAGCTTGGATACAGGGAACACTGAAGCTTTCTTT	CASSLDTGNTEAFF
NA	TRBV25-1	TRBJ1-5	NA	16	TGTGCCAGCAGTGAGGGTTCCAGGGATGGCAATCAGCCCCAGCATTTT	CASSEGSRDGNQPQHF
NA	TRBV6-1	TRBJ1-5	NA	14	TGTGCCAGCAGTGAATCCGGGGGAGACCAGCCCCAGCATTTT	CASSESGGDQPQHF
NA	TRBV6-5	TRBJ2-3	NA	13	TGTGCCAGCACCTGGACAGGCACAGATACGCAGTATTTT	CASTWTGTDTQYF
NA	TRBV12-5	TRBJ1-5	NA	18	TGTGCTAGTGGTTTGGTACTAGAGAGGGTGTTCGGGAATCAGCCCCAGCATTTT	CASGLVLERVFGNQPQHF
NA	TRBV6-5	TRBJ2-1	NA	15	TGTGCCAGCAGTCTGAGAAGAGGGCTTGGCAATGAGCAGTTCTTC	CASSLRRGLGNEQFF
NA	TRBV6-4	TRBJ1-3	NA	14	TGTGCCAGCAGGAACAGGTGCTCTGGAAACACCATATATTTT	CASRNRCSGNTIYF
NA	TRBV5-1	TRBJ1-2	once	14	TGCGCCAGCAGCCAAAATACAGATAACTATGGCTACACCTTC	CASSQNTDNYGYTF
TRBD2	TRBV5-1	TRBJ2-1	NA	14	TGCGCCAGCGCGGGGGGGCCCTCAACAAATGAGCAGTTCTTC	CASAGGPSTNEQFF
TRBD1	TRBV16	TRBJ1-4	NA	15	TGTGCCAGCAGCCAAACCGGGACAGGCAATGAAAAACTGTTTTTT	CASSQTGTGNEKLFF
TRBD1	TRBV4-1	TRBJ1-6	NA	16	TGCGCCAGCAGCCAAGATCCAGGGACAGGGGGTAGGTCCCTCCACTTT	CASSQDPGTGGRSLHF
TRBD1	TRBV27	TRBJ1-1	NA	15	TGTGCCAGCAGTTTACAAGACAGGGTGAACACTGAAGCTTTCTTT	CASSLQDRVNTEAFF
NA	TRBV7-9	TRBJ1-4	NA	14	TGTGCCAGCAGCTTTGGCAGGGGTTATGAAAAACTGTTTTTT	CASSFGRGYEKLFF
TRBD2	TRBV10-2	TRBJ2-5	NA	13	TGCGCCAGCAGAATAGCGGGGGCCGAGACCCAGTACTTC	CASRIAGAETQYF
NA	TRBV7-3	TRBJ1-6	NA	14	TGTGCCAGCAGCTCGGACAGTGATAATTCACCCCTCCACTTT	CASSSDSDNSPLHF
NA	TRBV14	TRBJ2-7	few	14	TGTGCCAGCAGCCAAGAAAACGCCTACTACGAGCAGTACTTC	CASSQENAYYEQYF
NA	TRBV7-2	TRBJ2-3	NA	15	TGTGCCAGCAGGGTAGGGACTCTGGACACAGATACGCAGTATTTT	CASRVGTLDTDTQYF
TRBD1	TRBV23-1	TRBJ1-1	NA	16	TGCGCCAGCAGTCAACCACCGGACAGGTCTGACACTGAAGCTTTCTTT	CASSQPPDRSDTEAFF
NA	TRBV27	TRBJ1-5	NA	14	TGTGCCAGCAGTTTATCAGGGGGAAATCAGCCCCAGCATTTT	CASSLSGGNQPQHF
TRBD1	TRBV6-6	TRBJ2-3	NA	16	TGTGCCAGCAGTTACGGCGGACAGGGAATTTTTGATACGCAGTATTTT	CASSYGGQGIFDTQYF
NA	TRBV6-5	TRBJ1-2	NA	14	TGTGCCAGCAGTCGGACAGAGATTAACTATGGCTACACCTTC	CASSRTEINYGYTF
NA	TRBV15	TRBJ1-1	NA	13	TGTGCCACCAGCAGAGAGTATCGGGTAGAAGCTTTCTTT	CATSREYRVEAFF
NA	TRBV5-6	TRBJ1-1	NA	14	TGTGCCAGCAGTACCGGACAGCCGAACACTGAAGCTTTCTTT	CASSTGQPNTEAFF
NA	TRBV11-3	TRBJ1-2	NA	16	TGTGCCAGCAGCTTAGTGAGGGGAGGCAGGAAGAATGGCTACACCTTC	CASSLVRGGRKNGYTF
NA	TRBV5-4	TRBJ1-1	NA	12	TGTGCCAGCAGCTCCCCAAACACTGAAGCTTTCTTT	CASSSPNTEAFF
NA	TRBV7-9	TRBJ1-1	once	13	TGTGCCAGCAGCTCGCCTGGAGGCGCTGAAGCTTTCTTT	CASSSPGGAEAFF
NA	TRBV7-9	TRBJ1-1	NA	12	TGTGCCAGCAGCTTCGAGTACACTGAAGCTTTCTTT	CASSFEYTEAFF
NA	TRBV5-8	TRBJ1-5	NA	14	TGTGCCAGCAGCATACAGGGTATCAATCAGCCCCAGCATTTT	CASSIQGINQPQHF
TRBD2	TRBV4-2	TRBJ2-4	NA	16	TGTGCCAGCAGCCAACAAGTCGGGGGGGTTGGAAACATTCAGTACTTC	CASSQQVGGVGNIQYF